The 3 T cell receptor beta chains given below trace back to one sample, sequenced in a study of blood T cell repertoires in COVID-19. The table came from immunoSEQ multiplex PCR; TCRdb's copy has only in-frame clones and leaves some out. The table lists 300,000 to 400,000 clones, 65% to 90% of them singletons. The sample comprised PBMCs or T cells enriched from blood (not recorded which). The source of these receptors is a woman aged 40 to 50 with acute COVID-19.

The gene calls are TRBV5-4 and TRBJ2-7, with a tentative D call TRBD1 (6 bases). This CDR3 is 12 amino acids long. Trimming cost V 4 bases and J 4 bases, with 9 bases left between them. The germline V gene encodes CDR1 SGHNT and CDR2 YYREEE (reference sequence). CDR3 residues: CASSLDRYEQYF. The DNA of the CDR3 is TGTGCCAGCAGCCTCGACAGGTACGAGCAGTACTTC. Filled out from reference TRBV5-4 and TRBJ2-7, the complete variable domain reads ETGVTQSPTHLIKTRGQQVTLRCSSQSGHNTVSWYQQALGQGPQFIFQYYREEENGRGNFPPRFSGLQFPNYSSELNVNALELDDSALYLCASSLDRYEQYFGPGTRLTVT.

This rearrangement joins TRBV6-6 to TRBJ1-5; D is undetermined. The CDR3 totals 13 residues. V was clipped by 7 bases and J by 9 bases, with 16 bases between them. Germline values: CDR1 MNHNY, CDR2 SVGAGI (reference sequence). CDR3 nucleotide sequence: TGTGCCAGCACCGGGTCCTCGGGTGGGCCCCAGCATTTT. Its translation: CASTGSSGGPQHF.

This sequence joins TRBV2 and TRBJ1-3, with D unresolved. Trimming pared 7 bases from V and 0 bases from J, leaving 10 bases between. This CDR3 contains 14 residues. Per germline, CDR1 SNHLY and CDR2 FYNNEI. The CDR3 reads CASTEKDSGNTIYF. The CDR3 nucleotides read TGTGCCAGCACCGAGAAAGACTCTGGAAACACCATATATTTT.